This T cell receptor (beta chain) was found in a study of cytomegalovirus exposure and HLA in healthy donors. Regarding the study as a whole: Looking again later, the authors saw that most CMV-associated TCR beta chains seemed HLA-restricted. With DRB1 most and HLA-C fewest, TCR association rates differed between HLA loci in a later analysis. Productive status was seen about 90% or about 30% of the time for most TCR beta V segments in an earlier analysis.

The V gene lost 7 bases and the J gene lost 5 bases, with 17 bases spanning the gap. This CDR3 is built from 14 residues. Germline V gene lookup returns CDR1 MNHEY and CDR2 SVGAGI. It was with 60 Vbeta and 13 Jbeta primers that the PCR ran. Produced via immunoSEQ multiplex PCR; TCRdb's table is partial and in-frame only. The data show 180,000 or so clones, with about 82% seen just once and around 1.5% held by the top ten. Points on this clone: The antigen is unknown.

V gene TRBV6-5 combines with J gene TRBJ1-1; D call uncertain. The sequence derives from a man aged 18 to 35 in good health and CMV-seronegative. The sequenced sample consisted of PBMCs. The CDR3 DNA reads TGTGCCAGCACCTCAGGAGGCCTCAGGACTGAAGCTTTCTTT. The encoded protein is CASTSGGLRTEAFF.